This T cell receptor (beta chain) emerged from a study of blood T cell repertoires in COVID-19. On the study more broadly: Samples representing acute and convalescent COVID-19 were sourced from the United States, Italy and Spain. From T cells, B-cell-depleted T cells, or PBMCs came the material, which was cDNA or gDNA.

As processed by the authors: Amplification with reference gene primers provided the estimates of nucleated cell counts. The assay was immunoSEQ multiplex PCR, and TCRdb's table has in-frame clones only and misses some. Clone size and V and J calls were adopted from that table, with D and trimming inferred from the DNA. This table holds some 350,000 clones, around 87% found once. On this clone itself: It is unclear where the CDR3 begins or ends on the DNA, so no DNA is shown, and the CDR3 is as TCRdb lists it.

Germline lookup yields CDR1 MDHEN and CDR2 SYDVKM. The CDR3 extends over 16 residues, inclusive of both ends. The genes are TRBV28 and TRBJ2-1; the DNA was not compared with TRBD2, the D call given in the table. The sample was peripheral blood. The sequence came from a man younger than 35 with active or convalescent COVID-19. CDR3: CASSSSTSGEYNEQFF.